This entry lists 6 T cell receptor beta chains sequenced from one sample in a study of technical replicates of blood from a handful of donors. Sequenced by immunoSEQ multiplex PCR; TCRdb stores in-frame clones only, minus some. Among around 54,000 clones, approximately 95% were seen once, and the ten largest hold about 0.39%. The specimen was T cells isolated from PBMCs. These receptors were collected from a human donor in good health.

CDR3 nucleotides: TGTGCCAGCAGTCCACTAGTGAGGTTTTTCTCTGGAAACACCATATATTTT. It translates to CASSPLVRFFSGNTIYF. This sequence joins TRBV27 and TRBJ1-3; no firm D call. In germline, CDR1 is MNHEY, CDR2 SMNVEV (reference sequence). With 5 bases removed from V and 0 bases from J, the gap between germline ends came to 17 bases. The CDR3 runs to 17 residues.

The chain is built from TRBV7-3 and TRBJ2-1; 11 nucleotides align to TRBD2. The length of the CDR3 is 15 residues. Unmatched junction bases numbered 7, after V lost 4 bases and J lost 8 bases. Looked up from germline, CDR1 is SGHTA and CDR2 is FQGTGA. CDR3 coding DNA: TGTGCCAGCAGCTCCATAGCGGGAGGGGTCGATGAGCAGTTCTTC. Translating it yields CASSSIAGGVDEQFF.

The chain employs TRBV11-2 and TRBJ2-7; 12 nucleotides align to TRBD2. V was pared by 5 bases and J by 9 bases, with 17 bases of the junction left unmatched. This CDR3 has 17 amino acids. Per the germline V gene, CDR1 is SGHAT and CDR2 is FQNNGV. The chain's CDR3 is CASSVDRILAGGRGQYF. CDR3 in DNA: TGTGCCAGCAGCGTGGACAGGATACTAGCGGGAGGCCGGGGGCAGTACTTC.

This rearrangement joins TRBV5-1 to TRBJ2-3; no firm D call. There are 14 residues in the CDR3. Germline-derived CDR1 and CDR2 are SGHRS and YFSETQ. V was clipped by 1 base and J by 2 bases, with 8 bases between them. The CDR3 DNA reads TGCGCCAGCAGCTTGCAGCAGGTCACAGATACGCAGTATTTT. It yields the protein CASSLQQVTDTQYF. The full variable domain, its missing parts supplied by reference TRBV5-1 and TRBJ2-3, is KAGVTQTPRYLIKTRGQQVTLSCSPISGHRSVSWYQQTPGQGLQFLFEYFSETQRNKGNFPGRFSGRQFSNSRSEMNVSTLELGDSALYLCASSLQQVTDTQYFGPGTRLTVL.

V usage is TRBV4-2 and J usage is TRBJ1-3; 7 bases match TRBD1. V lost 4 bases, J lost 2 bases, and 8 bases stayed unmatched. The V gene's germline CDR1 is LGHNA and CDR2 YNFKEQ. The CDR3 runs 16 residues. The CDR3 DNA reads as TGTGCCAGCAGCCCTAGGACAGGAGGGACTGGAAACACCATATATTTT. This codes for CASSPRTGGTGNTIYF.

The chain recombines TRBV27 with TRBJ1-1; D not certain. The CDR3 length is 13 residues. V was trimmed by 3 bases and J by 3 bases, leaving 8 bases between them. Germline V gene data show CDR1 as MNHEY and CDR2 as SMNVEV (reference sequence). The CDR3, as DNA: TGTGCCAGCAGTTTCCGGTCCTACACTGAAGCTTTCTTT. It encodes CASSFRSYTEAFF.